This is a list of T cell receptor beta chains from one sample in a study of blood T cell repertoires in COVID-19. Method: immunoSEQ multiplex PCR; TCRdb's copy keeps in-frame clones and lacks some. The sample consists of about 180,000 clones, around 86% of them appearing once. The sequencing input was peripheral blood. The source is a woman in her 70s with COVID-19, enrolled during active disease. CDR3s leave out the opening cysteine and the closing phenylalanine or tryptophan. The order of the fields is clone size, V gene, CDR3 protein. Not all rows give a size; the values are once, few, many and, for expanded clones, a class.

>few|TRBV6-2/TRBV6-3
ASSVNSGPYEQY
>few|TRBV19
ATDNRGEQY
>many|TRBV4-3
ASSQDLWREGQYNEQF
>.|TRBV6-2/TRBV6-3
ASSYFTGEQPQH
>.|TRBV7-2
ASSRTRGNTIY
>.|TRBV5-5
ASSLGDRVYQPQH
>once|TRBV3-1/TRBV3-2
ASSQTDAGTPKLHANTGELF
>.|TRBV30
AWSGPEKLF
>.|TRBV29-1
SVSPHTPNTEAF
>.|TRBV30
AWSVLGGPQF
>.|TRBV7-9
ASSLSAGVNQPQH
>.|TRBV9
ASSVVAGSWNEQF
>.|TRBV9
ASSGGLRSYEQY
>.|TRBV21-1
ASSDLTGTGGEKLF
>.|TRBV28
ASRSRTGEETQY
>few|TRBV5-6
ASSLVPHESGSPYEQY
>.|TRBV27
ASSPTGYSYGYT
>.|TRBV15
ATSRGAGKGGYT
>.|TRBV29-1
SVEKSSGGFVDEQF
>.|TRBV5-1
ASSLSGTSSFDEQF
>.|TRBV5-1
ASSRLTSGLTDTQY
>.|TRBV19
ASNDNLGQGFSGNTIY
>.|TRBV18
ASSPPGTDEAF
>.|TRBV6-5
ASSLYRGVEAF
>.|TRBV29-1
SATTGVETQY
>.|TRBV30
ALDRGFSGNTIY
>.|TRBV19
ASSRTVSYEQY
>.|TRBV28
ASSRDSEAF
>.|TRBV3-1/TRBV3-2
ASSQRASGSSDTQY
>.|TRBV7-2
ASSSGEGTGELF
>.|TRBV11-3
ASSLGTGTGRREQY
>.|TRBV18
ASSPSDRTFNEKLF
>.|TRBV2
ASRSIMGGGNNEQF
>.|TRBV5-1
ASSATGEREQY
>.|TRBV28
ASSLRDSLYGYT
>once|TRBV5-1
ASSLAVGGTQETQY
>few|TRBV30
AWSVKSGRRYEQY
>.|TRBV7-2
ASSFAGDEQF
>.|TRBV19
ASSMVGLANNEQF
>once|TRBV9
ASSVAPYGQYTGELF
>.|TRBV11-2
ASRNLAGGYNEQF
>.|TRBV11-2
ASSFRDRGRGETQY
>.|TRBV6-5
ASGSSGTEKLF
>.|TRBV5-1
ASSSGQGVLDTQY
>.|TRBV27
ASSLSQGADEQF
>few|TRBV29-1
SGGALQETQY
>.|TRBV7-9
ASSLPTGTGATGELF
>.|TRBV13
ASSFRRVGEQY
>.|TRBV27
ASSLLVGSIAGASEQY
>few|TRBV28
ASSSGGGRNQPQH
>.|TRBV11-2
ASSSQGEIANEQF
>.|TRBV2
ASSEFISAGTEAF
>.|TRBV6-2/TRBV6-3
ASSNRGPYEQY
>.|TRBV28
ASSLWDRGRLGYT